This record covers a single T cell receptor beta chain. This clonotype was observed once. The antigen this receptor binds is unknown. No base qualities exist here, and no much larger clone lies one base off it. One read gives only weak evidence. This entry is derived from a study of T-cell reconstitution after alpha-beta-depleted transplantation in children (dated by TCRdb to about 2016). A note on the overall study: Using TCR repertoire profiling, the study followed T-cell immune reconstitution in a quantitative way in children after TCRalphabeta/CD19-depleted allogeneic hematopoietic cell transplantation. Results the study describes overall, beyond this receptor: Hyperexpanded clone frequencies declined over subsequent months; after one year, T-cell counts and TCRbeta diversity were mostly attributed to newly produced T cells. The apparently early alphabetaT-cell count recovery about two months after transplant was reportedly dependent on only several hundred rapidly expanded clones derived from non-depleted graft cells. The high TCRbeta diversity at day 60 in some patients was ascribed to recipient T cells and intrathymic progenitors that had survived conditioning.

Interpreted using the paper, the treatment or condition label stands for: allogeneic hematopoietic cell transplantation with graft depleted of TCRalphabeta T cells and CD19 B cells. Transplant recipients were children who received TCRalphabeta/CD19-depleted allogeneic hematopoietic cell grafts. The library relied on PCR. For sequencing, an Illumina HiSeq 2500 was employed. Molecular barcoding was employed in the preparation of TCR libraries, with unique molecular identifiers being used to normalize TCRbeta repertoire quantification. The raw public reads went through TCRdb reprocessing: fastp at Q25, MiXCR clone calling, in-frame beta chains kept. CDR3 protein duplicates are merged, each entry listing the most common genes and DNA. Present in this sample are around 100,000 distinct CDR3 sequences, under 9% of which were seen just once. Around 15% of the sample belongs to the ten largest clones. The CDR3 runs 14 residues from the cysteine to the phenylalanine. Just CDR3 DNA is preserved here, 42 bases in frame from base 1. At the junction V is shortened by 6 bases and J by 6 bases, with 15 bases in between. As encoded in the germline V gene, CDR1 is SGHRS while CDR2 is YFSETQ.

Sequenced material: PBMCs, taken before TCRalphabeta/CD19-depleted stem cell transplant. The sequence was collected from a boy between 2 and 10 years old with acute lymphoblastic leukemia, due to receive a stem cell transplant. The rearrangement joined TRBV5-1 to TRBJ1-4; the best D guess is TRBD1, with 6 bases matching. The encoded CDR3 is CASTQRSGDEKLFF. Here is the DNA: TGCGCCAGCACTCAACGATCAGGGGATGAAAAACTGTTTTTT. Here the CDR3 is joined to the reference TRBV5-1 and TRBJ1-4 genes, and the full variable domain is: KAGVTQTPRYLIKTRGQQVTLSCSPISGHRSVSWYQQTPGQGLQFLFEYFSETQRNKGNFPGRFSGRQFSNSRSEMNVSTLELGDSALYLCASTQRSGDEKLFFGSGTQLSVL.